Below, 2 T cell receptor beta chains from the same sample are listed, as sequenced in a study of CD8+CD57+ T cells in acquired aplastic anemia. Before being chosen for sequencing, patients had shown CD8+CD57+ cell expansion by flow cytometry. Genomic DNA, serving as template, underwent TCR beta VDJ and CDR3 profiling. In TCRdb, the reads were re-called with MiXCR into one record per CDR3 protein. The sample records 200,000 to 250,000 distinct CDR3 sequences, roughly two thirds being singletons. Material: sorted CD4+, CD8+, or CD8+CD57+ T cells (not recorded which) from PBMCs. The receptor set was obtained from a human donor with aplastic anemia.

The V and J genes are TRBV20-1 and TRBJ2-7; the match to TRBD2 covers 8 bases. The germline gives CDR1 DFQATT, CDR2 SNEGSKA (reference sequence). Trimming took 4 bases from V and 2 from J; bases not matched to a gene: 4. The CDR3 consists of 13 residues. The CDR3 DNA reads as TGCAGTGCTATTGGGACTAGTACCTACGAGCAGTACTTC. Its translation is CSAIGTSTYEQYF.

The chain links TRBV6-2 or TRBV6-3 to TRBJ1-2; perhaps TRBD1 as D (5 bases). The CDR3 loop spans 12 amino acids. V dropped 8 bases and J dropped 3 bases, with 10 bases sitting between them. Germline CDR1 and CDR2: MNHEY and SVGEGT. This CDR3 is CASGGTDYGYTF. The CDR3, as DNA: TGTGCCAGCGGGGGGACGGACTATGGCTACACCTTC.